These 23 T cell receptor beta chains originate from one sample sequenced in a study of T cells in Graves' hyperthyroidism and ophthalmopathy. Amplified TCR beta CDR3 regions came from RNA transcripts. The HTBI primer set drove a first-round RT-PCR of the TCR CDR3. TCRdb used MiXCR to reprocess the multiplex PCR reads, holding one entry per CDR3 protein. In the table there are under 400,000 distinct CDR3 sequences, approximately 15% of which are singletons. The sequenced material came from blood. The receptors originated from a woman between 18 and 29 years old with Graves' hyperthyroidism that later progressed to Graves' ophthalmopathy.

This clonotype was seen only a few times. This sequence joins TRBV7-3 and TRBJ1-2; D is ambiguous. Germline V CDR1 and CDR2: SGHTA, FQGTGA. V was cut by 2 bases and J by 2 bases, with 9 bases left in between. This CDR3 region has 14 residues. The CDR3 protein is CASSLGMNNYGYTF. DNA for the CDR3: TGTGCCAGCAGCTTAGGAATGAACAACTATGGCTACACCTTC.

V usage is TRBV12-3 or TRBV12-4 and J usage is TRBJ2-1; 9 bases map to TRBD2. J lost 10 bases, V lost 3 bases, and 7 bases had no gene match. This CDR3 contains 14 residues. The chain's CDR3 is CASSFASGITEQFF. In DNA, the CDR3 is TGTGCCAGCAGTTTTGCTAGCGGGATAACCGAGCAGTTCTTC.

Ten or more counts support this clonotype. The chain combines TRBV27 with TRBJ2-7, with 7 bases matching TRBD1. CDR1 and CDR2 (germline): MNHEY, SMNVEV (reference sequence). The length of the CDR3 is 16 residues. The junction had 13 bases not matched to a gene; V was cut back by 5 bases and J by 3 bases. The DNA for the CDR3 is TGTGCCAGCAGTCCAGGGACAGTCCCACGGGACTACGAGCAGTACTTC. It yields the protein CASSPGTVPRDYEQYF.

The chain couples TRBV19 to TRBJ2-3; TRBD2 aligns across 8 bases. Germline V gives CDR1 LNHDA, CDR2 SQIVND (reference sequence). The J segment lost 3 bases and the V segment lost 1 base, leaving 9 bases of the junction unmatched. The CDR3 has 17 residues. The CDR3 sequence is CASSIGGTRMMTDTQYF. CDR3 coding DNA: TGTGCCAGTAGTATAGGAGGGACTAGGATGATGACAGATACGCAGTATTTT. Using reference TRBV19 and TRBJ2-3 for the parts outside the CDR3, the full variable domain is DGGITQSPKYLFRKEGQNVTLSCEQNLNHDAMYWYRQDPGQGLRLIYYSQIVNDFQKGDIAEGYSVSREKKESFPLTVTSAQKNPTAFYLCASSIGGTRMMTDTQYFGPGTRLTVL.

On this clonotype: A much more abundant neighbour one base away suggests this may be a read error. V gene TRBV20-1 combines with J gene TRBJ1-3, with D possibly matching TRBD1 (6 bases). The CDR3 loop spans 14 amino acids. From germline, CDR1 is DFQATT and CDR2 SNEGSKA (reference sequence). CDR3 amino acids: CSARTASSGSTIYF. The CDR3, as DNA: TGCAGTGCTCGGACAGCGAGCTCTGGAAGCACCATATATTTT.

The chain couples TRBV28 to TRBJ2-7; the D gene could be TRBD1 or TRBD2 (6 bases each). V lost 4 bases to trimming and J lost 6 bases, with 19 bases between them. The CDR3 consists of 15 residues. The V gene's germline CDR1 is MDHEN and CDR2 SYDVKM. In nucleotides, the CDR3 is TGTGCCAGCAGTTCTTTGGGACAAACTAGCTTCGAGCAGTACTTC. Translation gives CASSSLGQTSFEQYF.

This chain joins TRBV6-1 and TRBJ1-2; TRBD1 aligns across 7 bases. Germline loops: CDR1 MNHNS, CDR2 SASEGT. The V segment lost 5 bases and the J segment 5 bases; nucleotides outside the gene matches: 11. This CDR3 has 15 amino acids. Here the CDR3 DNA reads TGTGCCAGCAGTCTTTTTGGGACAGATATTTATGGCTACACCTTC. This sequence encodes CASSLFGTDIYGYTF.

This clonotype appeared a few times. The chain couples TRBV19 to TRBJ2-7, with a weak D call TRBD1 (5 bases). Trimming removed 7 bases at V and 0 bases at J, with 13 bases between. The germline CDR1 and CDR2 sequences are LNHDA and SQIVND (reference sequence). The CDR3 is 14 amino acids. CDR3 nucleotide sequence: TGTGCCAGTAAAGTCAGGACAAGCTCCTACGAGCAGTACTTC. Its protein product is CASKVRTSSYEQYF. Variable domain in full (rest from reference TRBV19 and TRBJ2-7): DGGITQSPKYLFRKEGQNVTLSCEQNLNHDAMYWYRQDPGQGLRLIYYSQIVNDFQKGDIAEGYSVSREKKESFPLTVTSAQKNPTAFYLCASKVRTSSYEQYFGPGTRLTVT.

This chain connects TRBV9 to TRBJ2-2, with D possibly TRBD1 on 5 matching bases. V was pared by 3 bases and J by 2 bases, with 17 bases between. The CDR3 is 17 residues long. The germline V gene encodes CDR1 SGDLS and CDR2 YYNGEE. The DNA of the CDR3 is TGTGCCAGCAGCGACGCATTTACAGGATCCAACACCGGGGAGCTGTTTTTT. This gives the protein CASSDAFTGSNTGELFF.

There are many counts of this clonotype. The V call is TRBV12-3 or TRBV12-4, the J call TRBJ1-5; no reliable D call. V was pared by 6 bases and J by 5 bases, with 20 bases between. The CDR3 sequence is 16 residues long. The DNA of the CDR3 is TGTGCCAGCAGGCTCGGCTCATCGGGTATGTATCAGCCCCAGCATTTT. Translated, it gives CASRLGSSGMYQPQHF.

This clonotype turned up a few times. In nucleotides, the CDR3 is TGTGCCAGCAGCTTAAGGACAGGTGAAAATAGCAATGAGCAGTTCTTC. Protein product: CASSLRTGENSNEQFF. The chain couples TRBV7-6 to TRBJ2-1, with TRBD1 matching over 7 bases. Per germline, CDR1 SGHVS and CDR2 FNYEAQ. V was pared by 2 bases and J by 6 bases, with 10 bases of the junction left unmatched. This CDR3 comprises 16 residues.

In the case of this clonotype: This may be a read error: a much more frequent sequence differs by one nucleotide. The chain is built from TRBV7-9 and TRBJ1-5; tentatively, D is TRBD1 (6 bases). V gave up 3 bases and J gave up 2 bases, with 17 bases separating them. CDR1 is SEHNR and CDR2 is FQNEAQ in the germline V gene (reference sequence). This CDR3 is built from 17 residues. CDR3 sequence: CASSLVCSGGGNQPQHF. The DNA of the CDR3 is TGTGCCAGCAGCTTGGTTTGCTCGGGGGGCGGCAATCAGCCCCAGCATTTT.

The V gene is TRBV27, the J gene TRBJ2-2; tentatively, D is TRBD2 (6 bases). Trimming took 5 bases from V and 4 from J, leaving 20 bases between them. Per the germline V gene, CDR1 is MNHEY and CDR2 is SMNVEV (reference sequence). The CDR3 is made up of 17 amino acids. The DNA for the CDR3 is TGTGCCAGCAGTCTCAACCGGGGACTCCTAGGCACCGGGGAGCTGTTTTTT. This gives the protein CASSLNRGLLGTGELFF.

This chain connects TRBV19 to TRBJ2-2; 7 bases are shared with TRBD2. J gave up 1 base and V 0 bases, and 8 bases lay outside the gene matches. Germline V lookup: CDR1 LNHDA, CDR2 SQIVND (reference sequence). The CDR3 has 18 amino acids. The CDR3 DNA is TGTGCCAGTAGTATAGATCTCGCGGGAGTAGAGAACACCGGGGAGCTGTTTTTT. Its protein product is CASSIDLAGVENTGELFF.

The genes are TRBV7-3 and TRBJ2-5; 12 bases align to TRBD1. The CDR3 spans 16 residues. Per germline, CDR1 SGHTA and CDR2 FQGTGA. V gave up 5 bases and J gave up 5 bases; unmatched junction bases: 9. This CDR3 reads CASSPTGQGARETQYF. Written as DNA, the CDR3 is TGTGCCAGCAGCCCGACGGGACAGGGGGCGAGGGAGACCCAGTACTTC.

This chain uses TRBV29-1 with TRBJ2-3; D possibly corresponds to TRBD2 (6 bases). Deletions cut 1 base from V and 1 base from J, with 6 bases between. The germline CDR1 and CDR2 sequences are SQVTM and ANQGSEA. The CDR3 has 13 amino acids. The CDR3 is CSVEGGGTDTQYF. The CDR3, as DNA: TGCAGCGTTGAAGGGGGGGGCACAGATACGCAGTATTTT.

This clonotype was counted many times. The rearrangement uses TRBV7-9 and TRBJ2-1; TRBD1 is a possible D gene (7 bases). Deletions cut 5 bases from V and 8 bases from J, with 19 bases between. The CDR3 extends over 15 amino acids. CDR1 SEHNR and CDR2 FQNEAQ come from the germline V gene (reference sequence). The CDR3 bases are TGTGCCAGCAGCCCCATAAAGGCCAGGGGGGATGAGCAGTTCTTC. Translating it yields CASSPIKARGDEQFF.

This clonotype was counted at least ten times. The chain is built from TRBV3-1 and TRBJ2-3; 10 nucleotides match TRBD2. This CDR3 has 15 residues. V trimming: 3 bases; J trimming: 4 bases; junction bases outside the gene matches: 4. Germline loops: CDR1 LGHDT, CDR2 YNNKEL (reference sequence). The CDR3 sequence: CASSHLAGGPDTQYF. In nucleotides, the CDR3 is TGTGCCAGCAGCCATTTAGCGGGAGGCCCAGATACGCAGTATTTT.

V gene TRBV24-1 combines with J gene TRBJ2-5; 7 bases are shared with TRBD1. After removal of 9 bases from V and 5 bases from J, the junction contained 23 bases not matched to a gene. CDR1 and CDR2 (germline): KGHDR, SFDVKD. The CDR3 has 18 amino acids. The CDR3 loop reads CATRIDGPLQGWKETQYF. In nucleotides, the CDR3 is TGTGCCACCCGCATAGATGGGCCTCTACAGGGGTGGAAGGAGACCCAGTACTTC.

Many counts were recorded for this clonotype. V is TRBV2 and J is TRBJ2-2; no reliable D call. Germline CDR1 is SNHLY and CDR2 is FYNNEI. Deletions cut 3 bases from V and 0 bases from J, with 11 bases between. This CDR3 has 16 amino acids. CDR3 amino acids: CASSEGRTTNTGELFF. CDR3 coding DNA: TGTGCCAGCAGTGAGGGTAGGACCACGAACACCGGGGAGCTGTTTTTT.

This clonotype appeared many times. The CDR3 DNA sequence: TGCGCCAGCAGCTTGGGGGGACTAGAAGTATCCTACGAGCAGTACTTC. Translating gives CASSLGGLEVSYEQYF. The chain couples TRBV5-1 to TRBJ2-7; 8 bases are a match to TRBD2. The junction had 6 bases not matched to a gene; V was cut back by 0 bases and J by 1 base. Per the germline V gene, CDR1 is SGHRS and CDR2 is YFSETQ. This CDR3 comprises 16 residues. The full variable domain, in which reference TRBV5-1 and TRBJ2-7 provide the parts outside the CDR3, is KAGVTQTPRYLIKTRGQQVTLSCSPISGHRSVSWYQQTPGQGLQFLFEYFSETQRNKGNFPGRFSGRQFSNSRSEMNVSTLELGDSALYLCASSLGGLEVSYEQYFGPGTRLTVT.

There are many counts of this clonotype. J is TRBJ2-7 and V is TRBV28, with 7 nucleotides matching TRBD1. In germline, CDR1 is MDHEN, CDR2 SYDVKM. The CDR3 totals 13 residues. J gave up 5 bases and V 10 bases, and 11 bases lay outside the gene matches. CDR3 loop: CATTTGEFDEQYF. In DNA form, the CDR3 reads TGTGCCACCACTACAGGGGAGTTTGACGAGCAGTACTTC.

Many counts were recorded for this clonotype. The chain combines TRBV7-2 with TRBJ2-2; D remains ambiguous. Trimming left V 7 bases short and J 3 bases short, with 18 bases between. Germline lookup yields CDR1 SGHTA and CDR2 FQGNSA. The CDR3 runs 16 residues. CDR3 protein: CASIRRAPTHTGELFF. In DNA form, the CDR3 reads TGTGCCAGCATACGACGGGCCCCTACCCACACCGGGGAGCTGTTTTTT.